This note documents a single TCR beta chain sequence. A read error may account for a junction end that differs from germline. The second PCR ran roughly 6 to 12 cycles with a sample-barcoded 5' primer and J-beta primers. Sequencing recovered at least 2.5 million CDR3-containing paired-end reads from each sample. A single record per CDR3 protein comes from TCRdb applying MiXCR to the 5' RACE reads. The sample lists about 900,000 distinct CDR3 sequences, 62% occurring once. Per the germline V gene, CDR1 is SGHTA and CDR2 is FQGNSA. There are 14 residues in the CDR3. The data originate from a study of blood T cells in healthy people across ages.

This chain links TRBV7-2 with TRBJ2-7; tentative D call: TRBD2 (6 bases). This receptor was taken from a man younger than 40 in good health. Sequencing used blood. CDR3 DNA sequence: TGTGCCAGCAGCATAGCGGCCTCGGGGCGCGAGCAGTACTTC. Amino acid sequence: CASSIAASGREQYF.